Listed below are T cell receptor beta chains from one sample, sequenced in a study of vaccination effects on CD4 cells after COVID-19. Only in-frame clones appear in the TCRdb table, and some are missing; sequencing was by immunoSEQ multiplex PCR. The sample lists roughly 61,000 clones, roughly 80% occurring once. These receptors' antigens are unknown. Sequenced material: CD4+ T cells from PBMCs cultured with HCoV-229E spike peptides, taken before COVID-19 vaccination. All receptors derive from a human donor who received a COVID-19 vaccine. The CDR3 runs from the conserved cysteine through the conserved F or W. Each record gives: D gene, V gene, J gene, clone size, CDR3 DNA, CDR3 protein. A D gene is named only where the DNA matches it firmly. Clone size, where shown, is once, few, many, or a class for clones that have expanded.

NA	TRBV15	TRBJ1-5	NA	TGTGCCACCAGCAGGTCGGCAGGGAGCAATCAGCCCCAGCATTTT	CATSRSAGSNQPQHF
TRBD1	TRBV19	TRBJ1-6	few	TGTGCCAGTAGTCCTCACCGGGACAGGGTTGGTAATTCACCCCTCCACTTT	CASSPHRDRVGNSPLHF
TRBD2	TRBV19	TRBJ2-1	NA	TGTGCCAGTAAGGGACTAGCGGGGGCGGGGTACAATGAGCAGTTCTTC	CASKGLAGAGYNEQFF
TRBD2	TRBV6-5	TRBJ2-5	NA	TGTGCCAGCACTTCCGTCGGGGGGATCCAAGAGACCCAGTACTTC	CASTSVGGIQETQYF
NA	TRBV6-5	TRBJ1-2	NA	TGTGCCAGCAGTTACGAGGCGGGCCTTAATGGCTACACCTTC	CASSYEAGLNGYTF
NA	TRBV7-9	TRBJ1-1	NA	TGTGCCAGCAGCTTAGTCACGGACACCGAAGCTTTCTTT	CASSLVTDTEAFF
TRBD1	TRBV5-1	TRBJ1-2	NA	TGCGCCAGCAGTCCCGACACAGGGGCCGCCATCTACACCTTC	CASSPDTGAAIYTF
NA	TRBV5-4	TRBJ2-3	NA	TGTGCCAGCAGCTCCGCCATAACTAGCACAGATACGCAGTATTTT	CASSSAITSTDTQYF
NA	TRBV5-1	TRBJ1-4	NA	TGCGCCAGCCGATCGGGGAGAAGTATTAATGAAAAACTGTTTTTT	CASRSGRSINEKLFF
NA	TRBV15	TRBJ1-1	NA	TGTGCCACCAGCAGACCCCGCGACACTGAAGCTTTCTTT	CATSRPRDTEAFF
NA	TRBV14	TRBJ1-1	NA	TGTGCCAGCAGCCAAGATATGAGAGGCACTGAAGCTTTCTTT	CASSQDMRGTEAFF
NA	TRBV5-1	TRBJ2-1	few	TGCGCCAGCAGCTTGGCAAGGGTTAGGGGGAATGAGCAGTTCTTC	CASSLARVRGNEQFF
TRBD1	TRBV29-1	TRBJ1-3	NA	TGCAGCGTTAAACAGGGGGCTGGAAACACCATATATTTT	CSVKQGAGNTIYF
NA	TRBV4-2	TRBJ2-2	once	TGTGCCAGCAGCCATGCAGGGGACGGCACCGGGGAGCTGTTTTTT	CASSHAGDGTGELFF
NA	TRBV18	TRBJ1-1	NA	TGTGCCAGCTCACCAAAGATAGGGGTTCAGAACACTGAAGCTTTCTTT	CASSPKIGVQNTEAFF
NA	TRBV19	TRBJ1-3	few	TGTGCCAGTAGTATGCAGTTCTCTGGAAACACCATATATTTT	CASSMQFSGNTIYF
NA	TRBV5-1	TRBJ2-3	few	TGCGCCAGCAGCTTGCTGGGGTCGGAAGATACGCAGTATTTT	CASSLLGSEDTQYF
NA	TRBV6-4	TRBJ1-2	once	TGTGCCAGCAGTGACTCGGGAGGGAGAGGCTACACCTTC	CASSDSGGRGYTF
NA	TRBV5-1	TRBJ2-1	NA	TGCGCCAGCAGCTTGTATGGGTCGGGGGGCTACTCCTACAATGAGCAGTTCTTC	CASSLYGSGGYSYNEQFF
TRBD2	TRBV10-2	TRBJ2-5	once	TGCGCCAGCAGTGAGTCCGTAGCGGGGGCCCCCGGTCCGGAGACCCAGTACTTC	CASSESVAGAPGPETQYF
NA	TRBV4-3	TRBJ1-1	NA	TGCGCCAGCAGCCAAGAATCAAGGGGGGACACTGAAGCTTTCTTT	CASSQESRGDTEAFF
NA	TRBV12-3/TRBV12-4	TRBJ1-5	NA	TGTGCCAGCAGTTTCAGGGGTTTGCAGCCCCAGCATTTT	CASSFRGLQPQHF
NA	TRBV10-3	TRBJ1-2	once	TGTGCCATCAGTGAGTTACAGCTTAACTATGGCTACACCTTC	CAISELQLNYGYTF
TRBD2	TRBV19	TRBJ2-3	once	TGTGCCAGTAGTCGGCTAGCGGGGACCCCTAGCACAGATACGCAGTATTTT	CASSRLAGTPSTDTQYF
NA	TRBV5-1	TRBJ2-1	NA	TGCGCCAGCAGCTCCAACGCCCCACGGAATGAGCAGTTCTTC	CASSSNAPRNEQFF
NA	TRBV5-5	TRBJ2-5	NA	TGTGCCAGCAGCTTCCAGGGGCCACCCCAAGAGACCCAGTACTTC	CASSFQGPPQETQYF
TRBD1	TRBV15	TRBJ2-2	NA	TGTGCCACCAGCAGAGAGGGGACAGGGGCCGGGGAGCTGTTTTTT	CATSREGTGAGELFF
TRBD2	TRBV7-9	TRBJ2-3	NA	TGTGCCAGCAACGAACTAGCGGGGGGAAAGGATACGCAGTATTTT	CASNELAGGKDTQYF
NA	TRBV4-2	TRBJ2-2	NA	TGTGCCAGCAGCCAAGATCTCACGGGTACGAACACCGGGGAGCTGTTTTTT	CASSQDLTGTNTGELFF
NA	TRBV19	TRBJ1-2	NA	TGTGCCAGTAGTTTCCAAGCGAACTATGGCTACACCTTC	CASSFQANYGYTF
NA	TRBV3-1/TRBV3-2	TRBJ2-1	once	TGTGCCAGCAGCCAAGATCACGCGAGATTTAGGACCAATGAGCAGTTCTTC	CASSQDHARFRTNEQFF
NA	TRBV5-1	TRBJ2-2	few	TGCGCCAGCCGAATAAGTAGGGGCGTGAGCGGGGAGCTGTTTTTT	CASRISRGVSGELFF
TRBD1	TRBV18	TRBJ2-5	NA	TGTGCCAGCTCACTGGACAGGGGGCCGGAGACCCAGTACTTC	CASSLDRGPETQYF
TRBD1	TRBV18	TRBJ2-1	NA	TGTGCCAGCTCACCACCGGGACAGGGATTCAATGAGCAGTTCTTC	CASSPPGQGFNEQFF
TRBD1	TRBV7-3	TRBJ2-3	NA	TGTGCCAGCAGCACCCGGGACAGGGGAGATACGCAGTATTTT	CASSTRDRGDTQYF
NA	TRBV6-4	TRBJ1-1	once	TGTGCCAGCAGGGCCGTTGGGGGCACTGAAGCTTTCTTT	CASRAVGGTEAFF
NA	TRBV28	TRBJ1-1	NA	TGTGCCACCGCTAGGAACACTGAAGCTTTCTTT	CATARNTEAFF
NA	TRBV28	TRBJ1-6	few	TGTGCCAGCAGTCTGAGTTTAGTCAGGAGCTCCTATAATTCACCCCTCCACTTT	CASSLSLVRSSYNSPLHF
TRBD1	TRBV24-1	TRBJ2-3	NA	TGTGCCACCAGTGATTTGTTAGACAGGGGCGGGACAGATACGCAGTATTTT	CATSDLLDRGGTDTQYF
TRBD1	TRBV12-3/TRBV12-4	TRBJ2-5	NA	TGTGCCAGCACCAACTCGGGACAGATCCAGTACTTC	CASTNSGQIQYF
NA	TRBV2	TRBJ2-5	NA	TGTGCCAGCAGTGAAATCGACAGGACCCAGTACTTC	CASSEIDRTQYF
NA	TRBV6-4	TRBJ2-3	once	TGTGCCAGCGCTCAGGAGGGCACAGATACGCAGTATTTT	CASAQEGTDTQYF
NA	TRBV12-3/TRBV12-4	TRBJ2-2	once	TGTGCCAGCAGTTTCAGGGGGGAGCTGTTTTTT	CASSFRGELFF
TRBD1	TRBV9	TRBJ1-2	NA	TGTGCCAGCAGCTTCGGGACAGGGGGCGCGGATGGCTACACCTTC	CASSFGTGGADGYTF
NA	TRBV5-1	TRBJ1-6	NA	TGCGCCAGCAGGGAGGGCGCCCCTTCACCCCTCCACTTT	CASREGAPSPLHF
NA	TRBV6-5	TRBJ1-5	once	TGTGCCAGCAGTTCCGACAGTTATAGCAATCAGCCCCAGCATTTT	CASSSDSYSNQPQHF
TRBD1	TRBV25-1	TRBJ1-1	NA	TGTGCCAGCAGTGGCAGGGACAGGGTGAACACTGAAGCTTTCTTT	CASSGRDRVNTEAFF
TRBD2	TRBV6-6	TRBJ2-3	NA	TGTGCCAGCAGTGATCCGGGACTAGCAAGAGATACGCAGTATTTT	CASSDPGLARDTQYF
NA	TRBV19	TRBJ2-5	NA	TGTGCCAGTAGTAACCTTGCGGAGACCCAGTACTTC	CASSNLAETQYF
NA	TRBV12-3/TRBV12-4	TRBJ1-1	NA	TGTGCCAGCAGTTTATACGCTGAAGCTTTCTTT	CASSLYAEAFF
NA	TRBV18	TRBJ2-5	NA	TGTGCCAGCTCACGTATTCCGGGACCACGTGAAGAGACCCAGTACTTC	CASSRIPGPREETQYF
NA	TRBV7-9	TRBJ1-2	NA	TGTGCCAGCAGCTCCGGGACATCGGCTAACTATGGCTACACCTTC	CASSSGTSANYGYTF
NA	TRBV5-5	TRBJ2-5	NA	TGTGCCAGCAGCTTGGCAACTTTATTGGTCCGGGGAGAGACCCAGTACTTC	CASSLATLLVRGETQYF
NA	TRBV28	TRBJ1-1	NA	TGTGCCAGCAGTCCCCTGGGGGGGGACACTGAAGCTTTCTTT	CASSPLGGDTEAFF
TRBD2	TRBV24-1	TRBJ2-5	NA	TGTGCCACCAGTCGGGGTTCGGGGGGGGAAGAGACCCAGTACTTC	CATSRGSGGEETQYF